This is a list of T cell receptor beta chains from one sample in a study of blood T cell repertoires in COVID-19. Only in-frame clones appear in the TCRdb table, and some are missing; sequencing was by immunoSEQ multiplex PCR. The profile shows under 80,000 clones, approximately 79% of them singletons. The sample comprised peripheral blood. Receptor source: a human donor in a cohort sampled during active COVID-19. The CDR3 runs from the conserved cysteine through the conserved F or W. A D gene is named only where the DNA matches it firmly. Clone size, where shown, is once, few, many, or a class for clones that have expanded.

NA	TRBD1	TRBV5-6	TRBJ1-4	CASSGTGVGEKLFF	TGTGCCAGCAGCGGAACAGGGGTGGGCGAAAAACTGTTTTTT
few	TRBD2	TRBV6-5	TRBJ2-1	CASSSLAGVKGNEQFF	TGTGCCAGCAGTTCTTTAGCGGGAGTTAAAGGCAATGAGCAGTTCTTC
NA	NA	TRBV7-8	TRBJ1-2	CASSSGQRHYGYTF	TGTGCCAGCAGCTCCGGACAGAGACACTATGGCTACACCTTC
few	TRBD1	TRBV10-3	TRBJ2-6	CATGTGTPGANVLTF	TGTGCCACCGGGACAGGGACGCCAGGGGCCAACGTCCTGACTTTC
NA	TRBD2	TRBV4-1	TRBJ2-3	CASSPRTSGAGDTQYF	TGCGCCAGCAGCCCCCGGACTAGCGGGGCGGGGGATACGCAGTATTTT
once	NA	TRBV30	TRBJ2-1	CAWTLVDNEQFF	TGTGCCTGGACACTCGTAGACAATGAGCAGTTCTTC
few	TRBD1	TRBV11-3	TRBJ2-7	CASSLSGGTEDLYEQYF	TGTGCCAGCAGTCTTAGTGGTGGGACAGAGGACCTCTACGAGCAGTACTTC
NA	TRBD1	TRBV29-1	TRBJ2-7	CSVVGQATSSYEQYF	TGCAGCGTTGTGGGACAGGCAACGAGCTCCTACGAGCAGTACTTC
NA	NA	TRBV6-1	TRBJ2-7	CASSGENTGRRSSYEQYF	TGTGCCAGCAGTGGAGAAAATACAGGTCGTCGGAGCTCCTACGAGCAGTACTTC
NA	TRBD1	TRBV7-3	TRBJ2-7	CASSSRTGSEQYF	TGTGCCAGCAGCTCTAGGACAGGGAGCGAGCAGTACTTC
NA	NA	TRBV28	TRBJ2-7	CASRPRLGVSYEQYF	TGTGCCAGCAGACCTAGACTCGGCGTGTCCTACGAGCAGTACTTC
few	TRBD1	TRBV6-5	TRBJ2-7	CASSSPRTGSSYEQYF	TGTGCCAGCAGTTCCCCCCGGACAGGGAGCTCCTACGAGCAGTACTTC
NA	NA	TRBV6-1	TRBJ2-4	CASSENNKNIQYF	TGTGCCAGCAGTGAAAACAACAAAAACATTCAGTACTTC
NA	NA	TRBV19	TRBJ2-6	CASSIRGLSGANVLTF	TGTGCCAGTAGTATACGCGGCCTATCTGGGGCCAACGTCCTGACTTTC
NA	TRBD1	TRBV3-1/TRBV3-2	TRBJ1-2	CASSQVQGSGYTF	TGTGCCAGCAGCCAAGTACAGGGGAGCGGCTACACCTTC
NA	TRBD1	TRBV30	TRBJ2-6	CAWETGAGANVLTF	TGTGCCTGGGAAACAGGGGCTGGGGCCAACGTCCTGACTTTC
NA	NA	TRBV15	TRBJ2-6	CATSRGGRGRTGANVLTF	TGTGCCACCAGCAGAGGTGGCAGGGGAAGGACTGGGGCCAACGTCCTGACTTTC
NA	NA	TRBV6-5	TRBJ1-1	CASSRGAQTEAFF	TGTGCCAGCAGTCGGGGGGCGCAAACTGAAGCTTTCTTT
NA	NA	TRBV12-3/TRBV12-4	TRBJ1-1	CASSTTARAFF	TGTGCCAGCAGTACCACTGCTCGGGCTTTCTTT
NA	NA	TRBV7-8	TRBJ1-5	CASSLRWDQPQHF	TGTGCCAGCAGCCTCAGGTGGGATCAGCCCCAGCATTTT
NA	TRBD1	TRBV7-2	TRBJ1-2	CASSRTGTGNGLNYGYTF	TGTGCCAGCAGCCGTACCGGGACAGGGAACGGGCTTAACTATGGCTACACCTTC
NA	NA	TRBV12-3/TRBV12-4	TRBJ1-5	CASRSGSGQPQHF	TGTGCCAGCAGGTCCGGTTCGGGTCAGCCCCAGCATTTT
once	NA	TRBV5-6	TRBJ2-7	CASSRPLRASYEQYF	TGTGCCAGCAGTCGGCCTTTGCGGGCCTCCTACGAGCAGTACTTC
NA	NA	TRBV18	TRBJ2-5	CASSHQDRETQYF	TGTGCCAGCTCACACCAGGACAGAGAGACCCAGTACTTC
NA	TRBD2	TRBV5-4	TRBJ2-1	CASTPGGSGSFGFNEQFF	TGTGCCAGCACTCCGGGTGGTAGCGGGAGTTTTGGGTTCAATGAGCAGTTCTTC
few	NA	TRBV7-9	TRBJ2-7	CASRFTGNEQYF	TGTGCCAGCAGATTCACAGGGAACGAGCAGTACTTC
many	TRBD2	TRBV2	TRBJ2-7	CASSETGLLAGLYF	TGTGCCAGCAGTGAAACAGGCCTTCTAGCGGGATTGTACTTC
NA	NA	TRBV30	TRBJ2-7	CAWGSGFMFGEQYF	TGTGCCTGGGGCTCCGGGTTCATGTTCGGCGAGCAGTACTTC
NA	TRBD2	TRBV7-2	TRBJ2-1	CASSPRGGSHNEQFF	TGTGCCAGCAGCCCCCGGGGGGGGTCCCACAATGAGCAGTTCTTC
NA	TRBD1	TRBV27	TRBJ1-2	CASSLVGTGNYGYTF	TGTGCCAGCAGTTTAGTGGGGACAGGGAACTATGGCTACACCTTC
NA	TRBD1	TRBV5-1	TRBJ1-2	CASSPATGGNYGYTF	TGCGCCAGCAGCCCCGCGACAGGGGGTAACTATGGCTACACCTTC
NA	NA	TRBV6-5	TRBJ2-1	CASSQDSGPGEQFF	TGTGCCAGCAGCCAGGACTCGGGCCCGGGTGAGCAGTTCTTC
NA	TRBD2	TRBV27	TRBJ2-5	CASSLSAPSGRKETQYF	TGTGCCAGCAGTTTATCGGCGCCTAGCGGGAGGAAAGAGACCCAGTACTTC
NA	NA	TRBV7-2	TRBJ1-1	CASRSGGPLTEAFF	TGTGCCAGCAGGTCGGGGGGGCCCCTCACTGAAGCTTTCTTT
NA	NA	TRBV4-2	TRBJ2-3	CASSQESRPPDTQYF	TGTGCCAGCAGCCAAGAGTCGAGGCCGCCAGATACGCAGTATTTT
NA	NA	TRBV12-3/TRBV12-4	TRBJ2-7	CASSLGRVLWYF	TGTGCCAGCAGTTTAGGGCGGGTCCTATGGTACTTC
NA	TRBD1	TRBV18	TRBJ1-4	CASSRDRSNEKLFF	TGTGCCAGCTCCCGGGACAGATCCAATGAAAAACTGTTTTTT
once	NA	TRBV6-1	TRBJ1-6	CASSEVSAYSPLHF	TGTGCCAGCAGTGAAGTTAGCGCTTATTCACCCCTCCACTTT
NA	TRBD1	TRBV6-2/TRBV6-3	TRBJ2-1	CASSRDRGTGEQFF	TGTGCCAGCAGCCGGGACAGGGGAACAGGTGAGCAGTTCTTC
NA	NA	TRBV5-1	TRBJ1-1	CASSSAAVRTGNTEAFF	TGCGCCAGCAGCTCGGCGGCAGTGAGGACGGGAAACACTGAAGCTTTCTTT
NA	NA	TRBV12-3/TRBV12-4	TRBJ1-4	CASKRGVGEKLFF	TGTGCCAGCAAACGGGGGGTCGGGGAAAAACTGTTTTTT